This T cell receptor (beta chain) was recovered during a study of long-term antiretroviral therapy in people with HIV. Notes on this clone: What it binds is unknown.

Study-level points and caveats: Compared with controls, HIV repertoires showed narrower CDR3 length ranges. Clonal expansions arising prior to ART prevailed in the repertoire at every time point.

The authors ran the immunoSEQ assay, v3.0, at survey level. Per-sample sequencing targets were roughly 40,000-50,000 T-cell genomes. TCRdb's copy holds only in-frame clones and misses some; the assay was immunoSEQ multiplex PCR. The data show around 26,000 clones, around 83% seen once. The sample in question was unsorted PBMCs, obtained just over 2.6 years after starting antiretroviral therapy. The TCR originated in a man aged 35 to 55 with HIV.

This CDR3 is CASSMDNEQFF. As DNA, the CDR3 is TGTGCCAGTAGTATGGACAATGAGCAGTTCTTC. The V and J genes are TRBV19 and TRBJ2-1; D uncertain. The ends were cut back, 3 bases at V and 5 bases at J, with 2 bases in the middle. This CDR3 comprises 11 residues. Germline V gene sequence: CDR1 LNHDA, CDR2 SQIVND (reference sequence).